This T cell receptor (beta chain) was sequenced during a study of early T cells in non-severe SARS-CoV-2 infection. Study as a whole: The authors sequenced bulk RNA from unsorted whole blood, leaving chains unpaired.

This clonotype was seen at least ten times. Its antigen is still unknown. CDR1 LNHDA and CDR2 SQIVND come from the germline V gene (reference sequence). V dropped 2 bases and J dropped 1 base, with 12 bases sitting between them. This CDR3 has 15 residues. Study results and caveats: In VDJdb matching, anti-spike CD8 responses were favored while private and CD4 specificities went missing.

Attached unique molecular identifiers marked individual cDNA molecules. TCRdb analysed the 5' RACE reads with MiXCR anew, one entry per CDR3 protein. The sample holds tens of thousands of distinct CDR3 sequences, over 9.5% seen once. Material for sequencing was whole blood. The genes are TRBV19 and TRBJ2-7; possible D gene TRBD1, 5 bases. The sequence was obtained from an adult who was a healthcare worker with PCR-confirmed SARS-CoV-2 infection or an uninfected control (not recorded which). The CDR3 protein is CASSIRQGRSYEQYF. In DNA form, the CDR3 reads TGTGCCAGTAGTATACGGCAGGGCCGTTCCTACGAGCAGTACTTC.